A single sample is the source of the 32 T cell receptor beta chains below, sequenced in a study of OX40 agonist ivuxolimab in advanced cancers. Clones were read by immunoSEQ multiplex PCR, and TCRdb kept only the in-frame ones, dropping some. The sample records 100,000 or so clones, around 89% being singletons. The source was CD4+ or CD8+ T cells sorted from blood, collected in a trial of the OX40 agonist ivuxolimab. The receptors originated from an adult with an advanced solid tumor such as melanoma, head and neck, liver or kidney cancer.

This chain joins TRBV29-1 and TRBJ2-1, with 8 bases that match TRBD2. This CDR3 spans 14 amino acids. V shed 1 base and J 7 bases; nucleotides not matched to a gene: 6. Germline V gene lookup returns CDR1 SQVTM and CDR2 ANQGSEA. CDR3 coding DNA: TGCAGCGTTGAAGGTGATAGCGGGGTGAATGAGCAGTTCTTC. Residues: CSVEGDSGVNEQFF.

This chain connects TRBV4-1 to TRBJ1-1; 9 nucleotides agree with TRBD1. J was trimmed by 6 bases and V by 0 bases; bases with no gene match: 14. Germline V lookup: CDR1 MGHRA, CDR2 YSYEKL. The length of the CDR3 is 18 residues. The CDR3 coding sequence is TGCGCCAGCAGCCAAGATCCCTACAGGGGGCAATCGAGCCCTGAAGCTTTCTTT. Protein: CASSQDPYRGQSSPEAFF.

Worth noting for this clone: This specimen includes other DNA sequences encoding the same CDR3. The chain recombines TRBV28 with TRBJ2-2, with unresolved D. Trimming left V 6 bases short and J 1 base short, with 3 bases between. This CDR3 has 12 residues. CDR1 and CDR2 (germline): MDHEN, SYDVKM. The CDR3 spells CASSLNTGELFF. CDR3 sequence (DNA): TGTGCCAGCAGCTTGAACACCGGGGAGCTGTTTTTT.

Concerning this clone itself: Other DNA sequences of this sample code for an identical CDR3. The CDR3 protein is CASSPDRPIGTGEQYF. In DNA, the CDR3 is TGTGCCAGCAGCCCCGATCGTCCCATCGGAACGGGTGAGCAGTACTTC. The chain joins TRBV9 to TRBJ2-7; no definite D call. CDR3 length: 16 amino acids. Germline V gives CDR1 SGDLS, CDR2 YYNGEE. Trimming removed 4 bases from V and 7 bases from J, with 24 bases in between.

The V and J genes are TRBV19 and TRBJ2-5, with a weak D call TRBD2 (6 bases). Germline V lookup: CDR1 LNHDA, CDR2 SQIVND (reference sequence). The CDR3 is 13 amino acids. Trimming removed 5 bases at V and 2 bases at J, with 9 bases between. This CDR3 is CASSVGGQETQYF. For the CDR3, the DNA is TGTGCCAGTAGTGTCGGGGGACAAGAGACCCAGTACTTC.

This clone appeared once. The rearrangement uses TRBV10-1 and TRBJ1-5, with D possibly matching TRBD1 (5 bases). V was pared by 6 bases and J by 8 bases, with 14 bases between. CDR1 is WNHNN and CDR2 is SYGVQD in the germline V gene (reference sequence). The CDR3 has 13 amino acids. The CDR3 DNA reads as TGCGCCAGCAGACGGGGCAGTCATAAGCCCCAGCATTTT. Protein product: CASRRGSHKPQHF.

Only one count was recorded for this clone. V usage is TRBV11-2 and J usage is TRBJ2-5; 8 nucleotides match TRBD2. The J segment lost 4 bases and the V segment lost 5 bases, leaving 9 bases of the junction unmatched. The CDR3 has 15 amino acids. Looked up from germline, CDR1 is SGHAT and CDR2 is FQNNGV. CDR3 in DNA: TGTGCCAGCAGCCGGGAGGGTGGCAGGGGAGAGACCCAGTACTTC. Residues: CASSREGGRGETQYF.

The gene calls are TRBV6-5 and TRBJ2-7; the match to TRBD1 covers 7 bases. CDR3 length equals 13 residues. Germline V lookup: CDR1 MNHEY, CDR2 SVGAGI. The V segment lost 6 bases and the J segment 2 bases; nucleotides outside the gene matches: 4. This CDR3 is CASSRTGAYEQYF. The CDR3 DNA sequence: TGTGCCAGCAGCCGCACAGGGGCCTACGAGCAGTACTTC.

The CDR3 nucleotides are TGTGCCAGCAGCTTGGTTCTCGGAGGCTACACCTTC. Translating gives CASSLVLGGYTF. The chain links TRBV5-6 to TRBJ1-2; D ambiguous. The CDR3 is 12 residues long. CDR1 and CDR2 (germline): SGHDT, YYEEEE. V lost 0 bases and J 8 bases, leaving 8 bases between the germline ends.

The V and J genes are TRBV6-6 and TRBJ2-1, with TRBD2 matching over 7 bases. Germline loops: CDR1 MNHNY, CDR2 SVGAGI (reference sequence). The CDR3 length is 12 residues. After removal of 2 bases from V and 12 bases from J, the junction contained 4 bases not matched to a gene. CDR3 amino acids: CASSYLRERQFF. The CDR3 DNA sequence: TGTGCCAGCAGTTACCTGCGGGAGAGGCAGTTCTTC.

Only a few counts were recorded for this clone. This chain connects TRBV29-1 to TRBJ1-1; D gene ambiguous. This CDR3 contains 13 residues. Germline-derived CDR1 and CDR2 are SQVTM and ANQGSEA. V lost 7 bases, J lost 1 base, and 13 bases lay in between. CDR3 sequence reads: CSGYRESNTEAFF. CDR3 coding DNA: TGCAGCGGATACAGAGAATCGAACACTGAAGCTTTCTTT.

V and J are TRBV19 and TRBJ2-2; no firm D call. This CDR3 has 13 amino acids. Germline V lookup: CDR1 LNHDA, CDR2 SQIVND (reference sequence). V lost 5 bases, J lost 3 bases, and 7 bases lay in between. The CDR3 bases are TGTGCCAGTAGTCGGTGGGACACCGGGGAGCTGTTTTTT. Translating gives CASSRWDTGELFF.

The chain employs TRBV29-1 and TRBJ1-2; 8 bases align to TRBD1. Germline values: CDR1 SQVTM, CDR2 ANQGSEA. This CDR3 is 14 amino acids long. With 4 bases clipped from V and 5 bases from J, the junction kept 9 bases outside the gene matches. The DNA for the CDR3 is TGCAGCGTTGTACCCGGGACAGGAGGTTATGGCTACACCTTC. It is translated as CSVVPGTGGYGYTF.

The rearrangement uses TRBV5-1 and TRBJ2-1; perhaps TRBD2 as D (6 bases). CDR3 length: 15 residues. In germline, CDR1 is SGHRS, CDR2 YFSETQ. Trimming left V 5 bases short and J 0 bases short, with 12 bases between. The CDR3 reads CASRVEGISYNEQFF. The DNA for the CDR3 is TGCGCCAGCAGAGTGGAGGGGATCTCCTACAATGAGCAGTTCTTC.

The rearrangement joins TRBV12-5 to TRBJ1-1; 9 nucleotides align to TRBD1. V shed 5 bases and J 6 bases; nucleotides not matched to a gene: 1. There are 12 residues in the CDR3. Germline CDR1 reads LGHNT; CDR2 reads FRNRAP. The CDR3 here is CASGRTGAEAFF. The DNA of the CDR3 is TGTGCTAGTGGTCGGACAGGGGCTGAAGCTTTCTTT.

This chain joins TRBV13 and TRBJ1-1; unclear D gene. The ends were cut back, 2 bases at V and 7 bases at J, with 8 bases in the middle. The CDR3 is 12 residues long. Germline V CDR1 and CDR2: PRHDT, FYEKMQ (reference sequence). The CDR3 DNA reads TGTGCCAGCAGCTTAACCCGCGTTGAAGCTTTCTTT. Its protein product is CASSLTRVEAFF.

V and J are TRBV6-1 and TRBJ1-4, with a possible D match to TRBD1 (6 bases). The CDR3 is 19 amino acids. The V end was cut by 1 base, the J end by 0 bases, with 18 bases between. From germline, CDR1 is MNHNS and CDR2 SASEGT. Here the CDR3 reads CASSEVWTASPATNEKLFF. CDR3 sequence (DNA): TGTGCCAGCAGTGAAGTTTGGACAGCCAGTCCTGCAACTAATGAAAAACTGTTTTTT.

CDR3 DNA sequence: TGTGCCAGCAATAAGCTAGGGGAGGGAGATACGCAGTATTTT. Translated, it gives CASNKLGEGDTQYF. This sequence joins TRBV6-5 and TRBJ2-3; 7 bases match TRBD2. V lost 7 bases and J lost 5; bases outside the gene matches: 9. CDR1 is MNHEY and CDR2 is SVGAGI in the germline V gene. The CDR3 covers 14 residues.

The rearrangement links TRBV29-1 to TRBJ2-7; 12 nucleotides line up with TRBD1. The V gene's germline CDR1 is SQVTM and CDR2 ANQGSEA. Trimming removed 3 bases from V and 6 bases from J; junction bases left unmatched: 3. The CDR3 sequence is 13 residues long. CDR3 loop: CSVEGDRGPEQYF. The CDR3 bases are TGCAGCGTTGAGGGGGACAGGGGGCCCGAGCAGTACTTC.

This clone was found a few times. V gene TRBV5-1 combines with J gene TRBJ2-5, with unresolved D. The CDR3 has 13 residues. The V end lost 0 bases, the J end lost 2 bases, and 5 bases lay between the germline ends. The germline CDR1 and CDR2 sequences are SGHRS and YFSETQ. CDR3 in amino acids: CASSLDNQETQYF. The CDR3 DNA is TGCGCCAGCAGCTTGGACAATCAAGAGACCCAGTACTTC.

J is TRBJ2-1 and V is TRBV5-8; TRBD2 is a possible D gene (5 bases). In germline, CDR1 is SGHTS, CDR2 YDEGEE. The V end lost 1 base, the J end lost 4 bases, and 15 bases lay between the germline ends. The CDR3 sequence is 16 residues long. CDR3 region: CASSLSGTGIYNEQFF. The CDR3 region has the DNA TGTGCCAGCAGCTTGTCGGGCACGGGGATTTACAATGAGCAGTTCTTC.

V usage is TRBV19 and J usage is TRBJ1-5; no clear D. Trimming removed 5 bases at V and 4 bases at J, with 9 bases between. Germline loops: CDR1 LNHDA, CDR2 SQIVND (reference sequence). The CDR3 extends over 13 amino acids. The CDR3 DNA follows: TGTGCCAGTAGTCCCCAGCGAAATCAGCCCCAGCATTTT. Its translation: CASSPQRNQPQHF.

The CDR3 loop is CASSPEGGRTGELFF. The CDR3 DNA reads as TGTGCCAGCAGTCCCGAGGGAGGTAGGACCGGGGAGCTGTTTTTT. This chain connects TRBV6-5 to TRBJ2-2; maybe TRBD2 (6 bases). The ends were cut back, 5 bases at V and 5 bases at J, with 15 bases in the middle. The length of the CDR3 is 15 residues. Germline loops: CDR1 MNHEY, CDR2 SVGAGI.

V usage is TRBV5-1 and J usage is TRBJ2-7, with 8 bases lining up with TRBD1. Per germline, CDR1 SGHRS and CDR2 YFSETQ. The CDR3 totals 16 residues. V shed 0 bases, J shed 3 bases, and the junction held 8 bases outside the gene matches. CDR3: CASSLGQGLVVYEQYF. The CDR3 DNA reads TGCGCCAGCAGCTTGGGACAGGGGTTGGTAGTCTACGAGCAGTACTTC.

This clone showed up just a few times. V and J are TRBV6-1 and TRBJ1-5, with 10 bases aligning to TRBD1. The length of the CDR3 is 12 residues. CDR1 and CDR2 from the germline V gene are MNHNS and SASEGT. The CDR3 region is CTHGTGEQPQHF. As DNA, the CDR3 is TGTACACACGGGACAGGGGAACAGCCCCAGCATTTT.

The J gene is TRBJ2-6, the V gene TRBV9; the D is unclear. CDR1 is SGDLS, CDR2 YYNGEE, per germline. V was pared by 4 bases and J by 1 base, with 9 bases between. The CDR3 length is 15 residues. CDR3 nucleotides: TGTGCCAGCAGCCCTCTACTATCTGGGGCCAACGTCCTGACTTTC. It yields the protein CASSPLLSGANVLTF.

The chain recombines TRBV29-1 with TRBJ2-1; TRBD2 matches at 15 bases. V was pared by 4 bases and J by 0 bases, with 13 bases of the junction left unmatched. Germline V gene data show CDR1 as SQVTM and CDR2 as ANQGSEA. CDR3 length equals 20 residues. Here the CDR3 DNA reads TGCAGCGTTGGAGACAGGGGACTAGCGGGAGGTCTGAACTCCTACAATGAGCAGTTCTTC. Translation gives CSVGDRGLAGGLNSYNEQFF.

V usage is TRBV30 and J usage is TRBJ2-5; the D gene is possibly TRBD1 (5 bases). Germline CDR1 and CDR2: GTSNPN and SVGIG (reference sequence). This CDR3 has 14 residues. Trimming pared 0 bases from V and 4 bases from J, leaving 12 bases between. This CDR3 reads CAWSVLSGRETQYF. The CDR3, as DNA: TGTGCCTGGAGTGTACTCTCAGGGCGAGAGACCCAGTACTTC.

The chain combines TRBV5-8 with TRBJ1-5; maybe TRBD1 (5 bases). Trimming took off 4 bases at V and 9 bases at J, with 17 bases between the two ends. CDR1 and CDR2 (germline): SGHTS, YDEGEE. This CDR3 is 14 amino acids long. Here the CDR3 DNA reads TGTGCCAGCAGCCAAGACAGCGGCTCGAGGCCCCAGCATTTT. This encodes CASSQDSGSRPQHF.

V gene TRBV27 combines with J gene TRBJ1-5; TRBD1 matches at 9 bases. Germline V CDR1 and CDR2: MNHEY, SMNVEV (reference sequence). The ends lost 4 bases at V and 3 bases at J; junction bases unmatched: 4. This CDR3 is built from 15 residues. The chain's CDR3 is CASSSRTGVNQPQHF. CDR3 nucleotide sequence: TGTGCCAGCAGTTCCAGGACAGGGGTCAATCAGCCCCAGCATTTT.

V usage is TRBV9 and J usage is TRBJ2-1, with 7 bases that match TRBD1. The germline V gene encodes CDR1 SGDLS and CDR2 YYNGEE. Germline trimming cut 0 bases from V and 3 bases from J; bases unmatched to any gene: 6. CDR3 length: 16 residues. In DNA form, the CDR3 reads TGTGCCAGCAGCGTAGATGGGACAGTTAACTACAATGAGCAGTTCTTC. This gives the protein CASSVDGTVNYNEQFF.

This chain links TRBV5-1 with TRBJ2-7, with D possibly matching TRBD1 (6 bases). Trimming removed 4 bases from V and 0 bases from J, with 17 bases in between. Germline CDR1 is SGHRS and CDR2 is YFSETQ. The CDR3 is 16 residues long. The CDR3 region is CASSANRAGASYEQYF. In DNA, the CDR3 is TGCGCCAGCAGCGCAAATAGGGCAGGGGCCTCCTACGAGCAGTACTTC.